The rows below give T cell receptor beta chains drawn from one sample of a study of cytomegalovirus exposure and HLA in healthy donors. The method was immunoSEQ multiplex PCR; TCRdb's version includes in-frame clones alone and lacks a portion of them. The table records under 200,000 clones, over 75% of them present only once. The sample was PBMCs. All receptors come from a human donor in good health. The CDR3 runs from the conserved cysteine through the conserved F or W. D genes are given only for firm matches. Clone size is shown for a subset of rows, as once, few, many or a class of expanded clone.

J: TRBJ2-1; V: TRBV9; D: TRBD1; size: NA; DNA: TGTGCCAGCAGCGGTTCCGGGACAGTCAACGAGCAGTTCTTC; CDR3: CASSGSGTVNEQFF
J: TRBJ1-3; V: TRBV6-6; D: NA; size: once; DNA: TGTGCCAGCAGCCCCGTTGGAAACACCATATATTTT; CDR3: CASSPVGNTIYF
J: TRBJ2-7; V: TRBV4-3; D: NA; size: NA; DNA: TGCGCCAGCAGCCAACTTATTTCGCGCGAGCAGTACTTC; CDR3: CASSQLISREQYF
J: TRBJ2-3; V: TRBV5-4; D: NA; size: NA; DNA: TGTGCCAGCAGCCGGCCCGGGGGTCCCACAGATACGCAGTATTTT; CDR3: CASSRPGGPTDTQYF
J: TRBJ1-1; V: TRBV5-4; D: NA; size: NA; DNA: TGTGCCAGCAGCTTGGCCGAGGAAAGTGAAGCTTTCTTT; CDR3: CASSLAEESEAFF
J: TRBJ1-2; V: TRBV9; D: TRBD1; size: NA; DNA: TGTGCCAGCAGCGTAGAGGGGACAGGACGCTTCTATGGCTACACCTTC; CDR3: CASSVEGTGRFYGYTF
J: TRBJ2-1; V: TRBV6-4; D: NA; size: NA; DNA: TGTGCCAGCAGTGACTCGCTTTTAGACAATGAGCAGTTCTTC; CDR3: CASSDSLLDNEQFF
J: TRBJ1-1; V: TRBV25-1; D: NA; size: NA; DNA: TGTGCCAGCAGTGTTTTGGACTCCTCGGGGACTGAAGCTTTCTTT; CDR3: CASSVLDSSGTEAFF
J: TRBJ2-7; V: TRBV7-9; D: TRBD1; size: NA; DNA: TGTGCCAGCAGCCCACGGGACAGCTCCTACGAGCAGTACTTC; CDR3: CASSPRDSSYEQYF
J: TRBJ2-7; V: TRBV2; D: TRBD2; size: once; DNA: TGTGCCAGCAGTGGTCTAACTAGCGTCCGCGAGCAGTACTTC; CDR3: CASSGLTSVREQYF
J: TRBJ2-1; V: TRBV11-2; D: TRBD1; size: NA; DNA: TGTGCCAGCAGCCAGACAGGGGGGAGCTCCTACAATGAGCAGTTCTTC; CDR3: CASSQTGGSSYNEQFF